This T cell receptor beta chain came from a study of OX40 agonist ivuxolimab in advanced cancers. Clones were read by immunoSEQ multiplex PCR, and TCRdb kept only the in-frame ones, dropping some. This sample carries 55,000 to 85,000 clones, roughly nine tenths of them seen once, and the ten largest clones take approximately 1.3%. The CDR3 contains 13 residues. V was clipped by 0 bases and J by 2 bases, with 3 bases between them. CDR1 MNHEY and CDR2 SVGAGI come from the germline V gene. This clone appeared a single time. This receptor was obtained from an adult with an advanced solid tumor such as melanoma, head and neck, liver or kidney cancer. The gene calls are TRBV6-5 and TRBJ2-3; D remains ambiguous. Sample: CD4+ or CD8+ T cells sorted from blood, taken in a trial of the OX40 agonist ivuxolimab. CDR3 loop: CASSYSYTDTQYF. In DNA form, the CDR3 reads TGTGCCAGCAGTTACTCCTACACAGATACGCAGTATTTT.